This is a list of T cell receptor beta chains from one sample in a study of vaccination effects on CD4 cells after COVID-19. TCRdb's table, derived via immunoSEQ multiplex PCR, lists solely in-frame clones and lacks some. The table lists some 46,000 clones, less than 85% of them singletons. No antigen is known for these receptors. The sample consisted of CD4+ T cells from PBMCs cultured without peptide, taken after COVID-19 vaccination. These receptors were taken from a human donor who had a prior SARS-CoV-2 infection. Each CDR3 is given with its conserved first and last residue. The D gene is left open where the match is weak. Size tells how often a clone was seen (once, few, many) or the class of an expanded clone, and some rows leave it out.

J gene: TRBJ2-2
V gene: TRBV6-1
D gene: -
clone size: once
CDR3 DNA: TGTGCCAGCAGTGAGGGGGTTGGCACCGGGGAGCTGTTTTTT
CDR3 protein: CASSEGVGTGELFF

J gene: TRBJ2-3
V gene: TRBV9
D gene: -
clone size: -
CDR3 DNA: TGTGCCAGCAGCGTAGCGGGGACGACAGATACGCAGTATTTT
CDR3 protein: CASSVAGTTDTQYF

J gene: TRBJ2-3
V gene: TRBV10-3
D gene: TRBD2
clone size: -
CDR3 DNA: TGTGCCATCAGTGAGAGGGGACTAGGCACAGATACGCAGTATTTT
CDR3 protein: CAISERGLGTDTQYF

J gene: TRBJ2-5
V gene: TRBV5-1
D gene: -
clone size: -
CDR3 DNA: TGCGCCAGCAGCTTACAACAGGGTGAAGAGACCCAGTACTTC
CDR3 protein: CASSLQQGEETQYF

J gene: TRBJ2-7
V gene: TRBV5-1
D gene: -
clone size: -
CDR3 DNA: TGCGCCAGCAGCTTGTCCCCATTAAGCATATACGAGCAGTACTTC
CDR3 protein: CASSLSPLSIYEQYF

J gene: TRBJ2-1
V gene: TRBV4-1
D gene: -
clone size: few
CDR3 DNA: TGCGCCAGCAGCCAAGAAAGGTTCTCCTACAATGAGCAGTTCTTC
CDR3 protein: CASSQERFSYNEQFF

J gene: TRBJ1-1
V gene: TRBV5-4
D gene: -
clone size: -
CDR3 DNA: TGTGCCAGCAGCTTGGACTCAGCAACTGAAGCTTTCTTT
CDR3 protein: CASSLDSATEAFF

J gene: TRBJ2-7
V gene: TRBV7-6
D gene: TRBD2
clone size: -
CDR3 DNA: TGTGCCAGCAGCTTAAGGGGGGACACTAGCGGGGACGCCTACGAGCAGTACTTC
CDR3 protein: CASSLRGDTSGDAYEQYF

J gene: TRBJ2-1
V gene: TRBV5-4
D gene: TRBD2
clone size: -
CDR3 DNA: TGTGCCAGCAGCGCAGCGGGAGGAGTCTACAATGAGCAGTTCTTC
CDR3 protein: CASSAAGGVYNEQFF

J gene: TRBJ2-2
V gene: TRBV2
D gene: -
clone size: few
CDR3 DNA: TGTGCCAGCCGAGGGCGCAGGGACACCGGGGAGCTGTTTTTT
CDR3 protein: CASRGRRDTGELFF

J gene: TRBJ2-5
V gene: TRBV25-1
D gene: -
clone size: once
CDR3 DNA: TGTGCCAGCAGTGAAACCCCCGACATAATAGAGACCCAGTACTTC
CDR3 protein: CASSETPDIIETQYF

J gene: TRBJ2-2
V gene: TRBV5-1
D gene: -
clone size: -
CDR3 DNA: TGCGCCAGCAGCTTGGTCTCTTTGGGGGCTTTAAGCACCGGGGAGCTGTTTTTT
CDR3 protein: CASSLVSLGALSTGELFF

J gene: TRBJ1-1
V gene: TRBV18
D gene: -
clone size: -
CDR3 DNA: TGTGCCAGCTCACATGGACCGGGACACCTACAAGGGAGTAGCACTGAAGCTTTCTTT
CDR3 protein: CASSHGPGHLQGSSTEAFF

J gene: TRBJ2-1
V gene: TRBV9
D gene: TRBD2
clone size: -
CDR3 DNA: TGTGCCAGCAGCGCCATAGCGGGAGGGCTTTCGTACAATGAGCAGTTCTTC
CDR3 protein: CASSAIAGGLSYNEQFF

J gene: TRBJ1-1
V gene: TRBV20-1
D gene: -
clone size: -
CDR3 DNA: TGCAGTACGAGGACAGTCACTGAAGCTTTCTTT
CDR3 protein: CSTRTVTEAFF

J gene: TRBJ2-4
V gene: TRBV19
D gene: TRBD2
clone size: -
CDR3 DNA: TGTGCCAGTAGAAAAGGTCCCGGGACTAGCGGGAGGGCCCCGGGCAAAAACATTCAGTACTTC
CDR3 protein: CASRKGPGTSGRAPGKNIQYF